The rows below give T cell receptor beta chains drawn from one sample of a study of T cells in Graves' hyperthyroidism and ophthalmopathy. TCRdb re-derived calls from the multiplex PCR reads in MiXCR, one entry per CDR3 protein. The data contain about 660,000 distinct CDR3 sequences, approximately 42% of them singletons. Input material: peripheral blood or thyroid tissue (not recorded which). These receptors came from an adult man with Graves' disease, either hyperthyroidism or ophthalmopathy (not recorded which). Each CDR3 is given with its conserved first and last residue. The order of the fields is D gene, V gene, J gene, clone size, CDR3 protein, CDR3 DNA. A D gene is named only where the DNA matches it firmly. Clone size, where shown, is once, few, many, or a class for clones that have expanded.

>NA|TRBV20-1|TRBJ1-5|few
CSARDGGNNQPQHF
TGCAGTGCTAGAGACGGGGGGAACAATCAGCCCCAGCATTTT
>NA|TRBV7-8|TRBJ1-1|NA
CASSRRSTEAFF
TGTGCCAGCAGCCGGAGGTCCACTGAAGCTTTCTTT
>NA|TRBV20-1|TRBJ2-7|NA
CSVITPYSGSYEQYF
TGCAGTGTCATCACCCCTTATAGCGGAAGTTACGAGCAGTACTTC
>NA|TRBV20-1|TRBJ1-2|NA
CSATDIHYGYTF
TGCAGTGCTACCGACATCCACTATGGCTACACCTTC
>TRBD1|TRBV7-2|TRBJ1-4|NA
CASSSRTGDYEKLFF
TGTGCCAGCAGCTCGCGGACAGGGGATTATGAAAAACTGTTTTTT
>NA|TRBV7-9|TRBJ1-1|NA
CASSQVGGLNTEAFF
TGTGCCAGCAGCCAAGTCGGCGGTTTGAACACTGAAGCTTTCTTT
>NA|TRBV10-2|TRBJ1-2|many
CASSPRVSAVDGYTF
TGCGCCAGCAGCCCCAGGGTTTCGGCTGTGGATGGCTACACCTTC
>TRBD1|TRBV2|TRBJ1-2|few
CATLTGDYGYTF
TGTGCCACCTTGACAGGGGATTATGGCTACACCTTC
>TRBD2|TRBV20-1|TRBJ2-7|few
CSACASGGNYEQYF
TGCAGTGCCTGTGCTAGCGGGGGTAACTACGAGCAGTACTTC
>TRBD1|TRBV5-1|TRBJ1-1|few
CASSLWGQGFTEAFF
TGCGCCAGCAGCTTGTGGGGACAGGGATTCACTGAAGCTTTCTTT
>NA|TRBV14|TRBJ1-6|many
CASSPGPTPLHF
TGTGCCAGCAGCCCGGGGCCTACACCCCTCCACTTT
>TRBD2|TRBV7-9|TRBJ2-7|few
CASSGSGGAADEQYF
TGTGCCAGCAGCGGTAGCGGGGGGGCCGCGGACGAGCAGTACTTC
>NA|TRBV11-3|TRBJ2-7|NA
CASSLAVVGGDYEQYF
TGTGCCAGCAGCTTAGCAGTAGTAGGCGGGGACTACGAGCAGTACTTC
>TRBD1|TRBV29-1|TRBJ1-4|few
CSVGGQGADEKLFF
TGCAGCGTTGGGGGACAGGGGGCGGATGAAAAACTGTTTTTT
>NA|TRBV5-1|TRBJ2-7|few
CASSLAASLSYEQYF
TGTGCCAGCAGCTTGGCCGCGTCTCTCTCCTACGAGCAGTACTTC
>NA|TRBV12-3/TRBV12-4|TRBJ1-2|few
CASSWGGGGLKGYTF
TGTGCCAGCAGTTGGGGAGGTGGGGGGCTGAAGGGCTACACCTTC
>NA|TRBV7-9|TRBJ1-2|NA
CASTLQAYYGYTF
TGTGCCAGCACCCTACAGGCTTACTATGGCTACACCTTC
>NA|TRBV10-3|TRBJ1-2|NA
CAISGIGYTF
TGTGCCATCAGTGGTATCGGCTACACCTTC
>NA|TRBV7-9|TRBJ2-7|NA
CASSLRLGPGEPSCEQYF
TGTGCCAGCAGCTTAAGGCTAGGGCCGGGAGAGCCATCCTGCGAGCAGTACTTC
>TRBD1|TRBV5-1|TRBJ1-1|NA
CASRRDSEAFF
TGCGCCAGCAGGCGGGACAGTGAAGCTTTCTTT
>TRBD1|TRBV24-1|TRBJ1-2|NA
CASSLALLGQGNYGYTF
TGTGCCAGCAGTTTAGCGCTTCTGGGACAGGGCAACTATGGCTACACCTTC
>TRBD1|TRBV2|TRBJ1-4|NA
CASSGQGF
TGTGCCAGCAGTGGACAGGGGTTT
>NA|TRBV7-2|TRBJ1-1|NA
CASSPDPGAMTEAFF
TGTGCCAGCAGCCCAGATCCGGGGGCGATGACTGAAGCTTTCTTT
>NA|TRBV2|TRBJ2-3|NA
CASSRDKSTDTQYF
TGCGCCAGCAGTCGGGACAAGAGCACAGATACGCAGTATTTT
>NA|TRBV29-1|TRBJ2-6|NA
CSVPGTGANVLTF
TGCAGCGTTCCGGGGACTGGGGCCAACGTCCTGACTTTC
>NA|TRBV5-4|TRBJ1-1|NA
CASSLGQLLMNTEAFF
TGTGCCAGCAGCCTCGGGCAGCTACTCATGAACACTGAAGCTTTCTTT
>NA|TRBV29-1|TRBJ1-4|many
CSVRILPAEKLFF
TGCAGCGTGAGGATCCTTCCGGCTGAAAAACTGTTTTTT
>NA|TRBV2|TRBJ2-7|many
CAARGEGQLYEQYF
TGTGCCGCGAGGGGGGAGGGACAGCTCTACGAGCAGTACTTC
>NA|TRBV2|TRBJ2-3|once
CASRVYAGGTDTQYF
TGTGCCAGCAGAGTATATGCAGGGGGCACAGATACGCAGTATTTT
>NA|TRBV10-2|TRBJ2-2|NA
CASSPHLDFGELFF
TGTGCCAGCAGTCCCCACCTAGATTTCGGGGAGCTGTTTTTT
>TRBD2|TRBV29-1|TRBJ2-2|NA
CSATRGLAGDGCGELFF
TGCAGCGCGACACGAGGACTAGCGGGAGATGGGTGCGGGGAGCTGTTTTTT
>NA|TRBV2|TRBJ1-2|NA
CASSALGTGLANYGYTF
TGTGCCAGCAGTGCCCTCGGGACGGGCCTAGCTAACTATGGCTACACCTTC
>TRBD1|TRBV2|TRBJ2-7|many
CASNQDRGSYEQYF
TGTGCCAGCAATCAGGACAGGGGCTCCTACGAGCAGTACTTC
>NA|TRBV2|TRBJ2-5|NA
CASSDWGKRQPQYF
TGTGCCAGCAGTGATTGGGGGAAGCGTCAGCCCCAGTACTTC
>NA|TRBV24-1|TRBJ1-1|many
CATSGRGSTEAFF
TGTGCCACCAGTGGAAGAGGAAGCACTGAAGCTTTCTTT
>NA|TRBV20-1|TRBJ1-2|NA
CSARSQVGYGYTF
TGCAGTGCTAGATCTCAAGTAGGCTATGGCTACACCTTC